The rows below give T cell receptor beta chains drawn from one sample of a study of T cell responses to AZD1222 COVID-19 vaccine. Method: immunoSEQ multiplex PCR; TCRdb's copy keeps in-frame clones and lacks some. The repertoire includes approximately 77,000 clones, roughly nine tenths of them detected once, and 7% to 8.5% sits in the top ten. The specimen comprised peripheral blood, sampled on day 0 of MenACWY control vaccination. Receptors were obtained from an adult in good health. Each CDR3 is given without its conserved first and last residue.

v_call cdr3_aa
TRBV7-3 ASSLGLPNTGELF
TRBV5-1 ASSSGQMAGELF
TRBV7-2 ASSVANSRGQY
TRBV6-2/TRBV6-3 ASSYSLGGSPYKQY
TRBV28 ASSLPRTGDTDTQY
TRBV27 ASSSSSLYSNQPQH
TRBV7-2 ASSLDSVQPQH
TRBV30 AWSARGDTEAF
TRBV29-1 SGKQGVGTEAF
TRBV12-3/TRBV12-4 ASSPNQEPQH
TRBV7-8 ASIHLQGAANTGELF
TRBV20-1 SAKRDLGAF
TRBV9 ASSDRSRLGETQY
TRBV29-1 SVVLGPYEQY
TRBV15 ATSRDLQATNEKLF
TRBV12-3/TRBV12-4 ASTLGLNNEQF
TRBV5-1 ASSLDRAGTGELF
TRBV28 ASRVGQGTGELF
TRBV7-9 ASSGGLGRQETQY
TRBV7-3 ASSPLTQGNTGELF
TRBV11-2 ASSPLTGQATDTQY
TRBV20-1 SASVDGNSPLH
TRBV11-2 ASSSGAPGGANVLT
TRBV6-2/TRBV6-3 ASSASGPEQF
TRBV28 ASSSVAGYTDTQY
TRBV21-1 ASSEVKGPGVLFYEQY
TRBV24-1 ATSRAGAANEQF
TRBV9 ASSPRGGRGREQF
TRBV9 ASSPGGTNSNQPQH
TRBV7-2 ASSRRDSLT
TRBV28 ASSLGQPYGYT
TRBV18 ASSPLIIQGRSGANVLT
TRBV7-3 ASSAILSSEAF
TRBV5-1 ASSPTGRGQETQY
TRBV19 ASSDRRTDTQY
TRBV6-5 ASSYGRSSYNSPLH
TRBV19 ASSTRQPGEQY
TRBV24-1 ATAYGAGPGELF
TRBV19 ASTERASGWEQF
TRBV6-6 ASGRYSLSGANVLT
TRBV6-6 ASRPGVAGYNEQF
TRBV6-5 ASSPEGPRYEQY
TRBV15 ATSRDLDSNDYGYT
TRBV3-1/TRBV3-2 ASTLRQGLGNTIY
TRBV4-1 ASSQDSYIAF
TRBV19 ASSQAGGQYSNQPQH
TRBV5-1 ASSTSDSYNEQF
TRBV30 AGKNTDRDSQY
TRBV12-5 ASGLELTTGELF
TRBV12-3/TRBV12-4 ASSRTGDSGYT
TRBV7-6 ASSLLAAGKETQY
TRBV27 ASSPDPTLQGRTDTQY
TRBV29-1 SVGEGNYGYT
TRBV6-1 ASSEGLNTEAF
TRBV7-9 ASSNPGPGMAGNTIY
TRBV9 ASSVESYNEQF
TRBV4-3 ASSQGTGASGELF
TRBV5-1 ASRGDNTGELF